This T cell receptor (beta chain) was identified in a study of shared clonotypes between healthy human individuals. Study-level points and caveats: For naive CD4 cells, 5% to 6.5% of clonotypes were shared across a handful of donors.

The germline V gene encodes CDR1 MNHNS and CDR2 SASEGT. V dropped 6 bases and J dropped 6; count of bases not matched to a gene: 7. The CDR3 totals 14 residues. Turning to this clone: Antigen: not known.

It was about 190 ng DNA, about 30,000 T cell genomes, that sorted-subset replicate PCRs used. Data came from immunoSEQ multiplex PCR; TCRdb stores just in-frame clones and leaves some out. The repertoire consists of 1.6 million or so clones, with less than 99% occurring once and the leading ten covering 0.36%. A split of CD4+ cells into CD45RA+ naive and CD45RA-negative memory subsets was performed. Material: naive CD4+ T cells sorted from blood. As for subset: CD45RA+ positively selected. The source is a young man in good health. The chain combines TRBV6-1 with TRBJ1-4; 7 bases are a match to TRBD1. CDR3 bases: TGTGCCAGCAGGACAGGGAATGAGGATGAAAAACTGTTTTTT. It yields the protein CASRTGNEDEKLFF.